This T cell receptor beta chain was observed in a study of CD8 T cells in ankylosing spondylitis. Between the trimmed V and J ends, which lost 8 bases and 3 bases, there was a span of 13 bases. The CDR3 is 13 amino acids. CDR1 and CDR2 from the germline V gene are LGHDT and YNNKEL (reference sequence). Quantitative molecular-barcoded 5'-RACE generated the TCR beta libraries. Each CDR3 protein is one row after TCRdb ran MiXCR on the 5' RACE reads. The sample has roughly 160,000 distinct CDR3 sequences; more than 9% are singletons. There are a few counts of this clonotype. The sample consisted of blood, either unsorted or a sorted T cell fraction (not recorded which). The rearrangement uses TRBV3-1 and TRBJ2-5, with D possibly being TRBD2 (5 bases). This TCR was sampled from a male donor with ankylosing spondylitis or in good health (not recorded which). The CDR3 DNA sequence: TGTGCCAGCGCAAGGCGGGCCAAAGAGACCCAGTACTTC. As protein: CASARRAKETQYF.